This entry lists 26 T cell receptor beta chains sequenced from one sample in a study of cytomegalovirus exposure and HLA in healthy donors (dated by TCRdb to about 2017). Library prep was done by the immunoSEQ multiplex PCR assay. For the multiplex PCR, a mixture combining 60 forward primers for TCR Vbeta segments and 13 reverse primers for TCR Jbeta segments was used. TCRdb mirrors the immuneACCESS table, restricted to in-frame sequences. Some clones are absent from its copies; in checked studies, under half trace to an unresolved V gene, and the reason for the others is unknown. This sample is represented by 200,000 to 250,000 clones; 75% to 90% of them were singletons. The ten largest clonotypes hold less than 3% of the sample. The sequencing input was PBMCs. All receptors come from a woman aged 40-49 years in good health and CMV-seronegative.

The V and J genes are TRBV30 and TRBJ2-7, with TRBD1 matching over 9 bases. J gave up 6 bases and V 5 bases, and 8 bases lay outside the gene matches. The CDR3 totals 13 residues. Germline CDR1 reads GTSNPN; CDR2 reads SVGIG (reference sequence). The CDR3 loop reads CAWGVQGAGEQYF. The CDR3 DNA reads TGTGCCTGGGGGGTACAGGGGGCTGGCGAGCAGTACTTC. Variable domain in full (rest from reference TRBV30 and TRBJ2-7): SQTIHQWPATLVQPVGSPLSLECTVEGTSNPNLYWYRQAAGRGLQLLFYSVGIGQISSEVPQNLSASRPQDRQFILSSKKLLLSDSGFYLCAWGVQGAGEQYFGPGTRLTVT.

This clone has a handful of counts. The chain couples TRBV28 to TRBJ1-4, with D perhaps matching TRBD1 (6 bases). V was trimmed by 5 bases and J by 7 bases, leaving 14 bases between them. The CDR3 length is 14 residues. Germline CDR1 is MDHEN and CDR2 is SYDVKM. The CDR3 nucleotides read TGTGCCAGCAGTGTTGTGGGGGCAAGTGAAAAACTGTTTTTT. Translation gives CASSVVGASEKLFF. Together with reference TRBV28 and TRBJ1-4, the CDR3 gives the full variable domain: DVKVTQSSRYLVKRTGEKVFLECVQDMDHENMFWYRQDPGLGLRLIYFSYDVKMKEKGDIPEGYSVSREKKERFSLILESASTNQTSMYLCASSVVGASEKLFFGSGTQLSVL.

V gene TRBV11-2 combines with J gene TRBJ2-7, with 7 positions matching TRBD1. The V gene's germline CDR1 is SGHAT and CDR2 FQNNGV. The ends lost 5 bases at V and 0 bases at J; junction bases unmatched: 7. The CDR3 is 15 residues long. The CDR3 spells CASSLSAGGSYEQYF. For the CDR3, the DNA is TGTGCCAGCAGCCTTAGTGCAGGGGGCTCCTACGAGCAGTACTTC. Combining the CDR3 with reference TRBV11-2 and TRBJ2-7 gives the whole variable domain EAGVAQSPRYKIIEKRQSVAFWCNPISGHATLYWYQQILGQGPKLLIQFQNNGVVDDSQLPKDRFSAERLKGVDSTLKIQPAKLEDSAVYLCASSLSAGGSYEQYFGPGTRLTVT.

The chain uses TRBV27 and TRBJ1-1; D may be TRBD1 (5 bases). V was pared by 6 bases and J by 0 bases, with 14 bases between. The CDR3 loop spans 15 amino acids. Germline CDR1 and CDR2: MNHEY and SMNVEV (reference sequence). CDR3 protein: CASRQGRGMNTEAFF. The CDR3 nucleotides read TGTGCCAGCAGGCAGGGCCGGGGGATGAACACTGAAGCTTTCTTT.

This clone was counted a single time. CDR3 bases: TGTGCCTGGAGAGATACGAGCGGGAGCTCCGAGCAGTACTTC. As protein: CAWRDTSGSSEQYF. The chain joins TRBV30 to TRBJ2-7; 8 positions agree with TRBD2. CDR1 is GTSNPN and CDR2 is SVGIG in the germline V gene (reference sequence). This CDR3 contains 14 residues. The J segment lost 6 bases and the V segment lost 3 bases, leaving 10 bases of the junction unmatched. The full variable domain, with the rest looked up from reference TRBV30 and TRBJ2-7, is SQTIHQWPATLVQPVGSPLSLECTVEGTSNPNLYWYRQAAGRGLQLLFYSVGIGQISSEVPQNLSASRPQDRQFILSSKKLLLSDSGFYLCAWRDTSGSSEQYFGPGTRLTVT.

V and J are TRBV30 and TRBJ2-7; D unresolved. CDR1 is GTSNPN and CDR2 is SVGIG in the germline V gene (reference sequence). The length of the CDR3 is 13 residues. Trimming removed 5 bases from V and 1 base from J, with 12 bases in between. CDR3 loop: CAWAVGRSYEQYF. DNA for the CDR3: TGTGCCTGGGCGGTTGGCAGATCCTACGAGCAGTACTTC.

This clone was detected only a few times. The rearrangement links TRBV19 to TRBJ1-5, with D possibly TRBD1 on 6 matching bases. The CDR3 runs 15 residues. CDR1 and CDR2 (germline): LNHDA, SQIVND (reference sequence). The V end lost 8 bases, the J end lost 3 bases, and 17 bases lay between the germline ends. The CDR3 DNA sequence: TGTGCCAGTCGTCCATCGGACAGAGCCAATCAGCCCCAGCATTTT. It codes for CASRPSDRANQPQHF.

This clone was seen just once. The chain combines TRBV7-3 with TRBJ2-5; 9 bases match TRBD1. V was clipped by 5 bases and J by 5 bases; unmatched bases: 9. The CDR3 totals 15 residues. CDR1 and CDR2 from the germline V gene are SGHTA and FQGTGA. CDR3 region: CASSPTGGRGETQYF. CDR3 in DNA: TGTGCCAGCAGCCCTACAGGGGGCCGGGGGGAGACCCAGTACTTC.

This chain connects TRBV5-1 to TRBJ2-5; D is possibly TRBD2 (5 bases). Trimming left V 0 bases short and J 1 base short, with 16 bases between. The CDR3 covers 17 residues. The germline gives CDR1 SGHRS, CDR2 YFSETQ. CDR3 nucleotide sequence: TGCGCCAGCAGCTTGGCCTCTAGCCGGCCGTCCCAAGAGACCCAGTACTTC. Translated, it gives CASSLASSRPSQETQYF.

V is TRBV6-5 and J is TRBJ1-5; D not resolved. Germline loops: CDR1 MNHEY, CDR2 SVGAGI. Trimming removed 2 bases from V and 7 bases from J, with 15 bases in between. The length of the CDR3 is 15 residues. CDR3 sequence: CASSYPGSGGQPQHF. CDR3 nucleotides: TGTGCCAGCAGTTACCCGGGTAGTGGAGGGCAGCCCCAGCATTTT.

The chain joins TRBV5-1 to TRBJ1-6, with D unclear. The germline gives CDR1 SGHRS, CDR2 YFSETQ. The CDR3 covers 14 residues. V lost 2 bases and J 5 bases, leaving 8 bases between the germline ends. This CDR3 reads CASSLGRDNSPLHF. CDR3 sequence (DNA): TGCGCCAGCAGCTTAGGGCGGGATAATTCACCCCTCCACTTT.

The V call is TRBV27, the J call TRBJ2-1; a weak D match, TRBD2 (6 bases). The V end was cut by 5 bases, the J end by 7 bases, with 12 bases between. The CDR3 contains 13 residues. Per the germline V gene, CDR1 is MNHEY and CDR2 is SMNVEV (reference sequence). This chain's CDR3 is CASSQALANEQFF. The CDR3 DNA sequence: TGTGCCAGCAGTCAAGCACTAGCAAATGAGCAGTTCTTC.

This clone was recorded only once. The gene calls are TRBV29-1 and TRBJ2-2; maybe TRBD1 (6 bases). V was shortened by 7 bases and J by 0 bases, with 9 bases between the two germline ends. The CDR3 loop spans 13 amino acids. CDR1 is SQVTM and CDR2 is ANQGSEA in the germline V gene. CDR3 bases: TGCAGCGGTAAGGGGGCGAACACCGGGGAGCTGTTTTTT. Protein sequence: CSGKGANTGELFF.

The chain carries TRBV6-1 and TRBJ1-2, with TRBD1 matching 8 bases. The CDR3 is 16 residues long. Per germline, CDR1 MNHNS and CDR2 SASEGT. V was clipped by 2 bases and J by 5 bases; unmatched bases: 10. The CDR3 coding sequence is TGTGCCAGCAGTGAAAAGGTCCCAGGGGGCAGATATGGCTACACCTTC. Translation gives CASSEKVPGGRYGYTF.

The gene calls are TRBV29-1 and TRBJ1-5; TRBD1 is a possible D gene (5 bases). The V gene's germline CDR1 is SQVTM and CDR2 ANQGSEA. The CDR3 contains 12 residues. V dropped 4 bases and J dropped 6 bases, with 10 bases sitting between them. CDR3 region: CSVGGATQPQHF. CDR3 nucleotide sequence: TGCAGCGTTGGCGGGGCCACTCAGCCCCAGCATTTT.

The J gene is TRBJ1-3, the V gene TRBV19; no definite D call. Germline CDR1 reads LNHDA; CDR2 reads SQIVND (reference sequence). CDR3 length: 15 amino acids. Trimming pared 6 bases from V and 0 bases from J, leaving 12 bases between. The CDR3 DNA follows: TGTGCCAGTAGAATTAGGAGGGCCTCTGGAAACACCATATATTTT. Its protein product is CASRIRRASGNTIYF.

V gene TRBV5-1 combines with J gene TRBJ1-2; TRBD1 aligns across 8 bases. The CDR3 runs 15 residues. V was pared by 0 bases and J by 5 bases, with 6 bases of the junction left unmatched. Per germline, CDR1 SGHRS and CDR2 YFSETQ. CDR3 nucleotides: TGCGCCAGCAGCTTGGCGAGACAGGGGCGGTATGGCTACACCTTC. It translates to CASSLARQGRYGYTF.

The genes are TRBV18 and TRBJ1-2; 7 bases align to TRBD1. The CDR3 has 14 amino acids. Per germline, CDR1 KGHSH and CDR2 LQKENI. V lost 4 bases, J lost 1 base, and 3 bases stayed unmatched. DNA of the CDR3: TGTGCCAGCTCACAAGACAGGGTTAACTATGGCTACACCTTC. Protein sequence: CASSQDRVNYGYTF.

This clone was observed a handful of times. The CDR3 loop reads CASSWDSYSGNTIYF. DNA for the CDR3: TGCGCCAGCAGCTGGGACAGCTACTCTGGAAACACCATATATTTT. This chain connects TRBV5-1 to TRBJ1-3; 7 nucleotides align to TRBD1. The trim removed 3 bases at V and 0 bases at J, leaving 3 bases unmatched. The germline CDR1 and CDR2 sequences are SGHRS and YFSETQ. This CDR3 has 15 residues.

The chain links TRBV27 to TRBJ2-7; 10 nucleotides align to TRBD2. CDR1 is MNHEY, CDR2 SMNVEV, per germline (reference sequence). The V and J ends lost 6 bases and 4 bases, in that order; junction bases with no gene match: 6. The CDR3 loop spans 14 amino acids. CDR3 protein: CASRPSGSRYEQYF. As DNA, the CDR3 is TGTGCCAGCAGACCTAGCGGGAGTCGGTACGAGCAGTACTTC.

The chain is built from TRBV9 and TRBJ1-5, with D unclear. This CDR3 region has 13 residues. Trimming took 3 bases from V and 9 from J, leaving 13 bases between them. Germline CDR1 reads SGDLS; CDR2 reads YYNGEE. The DNA of the CDR3 is TGTGCCAGCAGCGCCGTCTCGGCGGGGCCCCAGCATTTT. Protein sequence: CASSAVSAGPQHF.

The genes are TRBV5-1 and TRBJ2-3; 8 bases are a match to TRBD2. CDR3 length: 18 residues. Germline V gene lookup returns CDR1 SGHRS and CDR2 YFSETQ. Trimming removed 4 bases from V and 6 bases from J; junction bases left unmatched: 19. For the CDR3, the DNA is TGCGCCAGCAGCCCGGGGGGGCCTAACGGGAGAGTGGCGGATACGCAGTATTTT. As protein: CASSPGGPNGRVADTQYF.

This rearrangement joins TRBV10-3 to TRBJ1-3; no definite D call. The CDR3 has 14 residues. V shed 7 bases and J shed 4 bases, with 14 bases lying between them. Germline CDR1 is ENHRY and CDR2 is SYGVKD. CDR3 loop: CAIKVGNTGNTIYF. CDR3 nucleotides: TGTGCCATCAAGGTCGGGAACACGGGAAACACCATATATTTT.

This clone was detected once. This rearrangement joins TRBV7-9 to TRBJ1-1, with a possible D match to TRBD1 (6 bases). V lost 1 base and J lost 4, with 22 bases in between. CDR3 length: 18 residues. The germline CDR1 and CDR2 sequences are SEHNR and FQNEAQ (reference sequence). DNA for the CDR3: TGTGCCAGCAGCTTAGGCCCCAGGGGATCGGGGTGGAGCACTGAAGCTTTCTTT. Translating gives CASSLGPRGSGWSTEAFF.

Written as DNA, the CDR3 is TGTGCCTGGAGTGGCGTGGGGGGAACCGGGGAGCTGTTTTTT. Its protein is CAWSGVGGTGELFF. The chain links TRBV30 to TRBJ2-2; D might be TRBD2 (6 bases). Germline values: CDR1 GTSNPN, CDR2 SVGIG (reference sequence). This CDR3 region has 14 residues. V lost 1 base and J 5 bases, leaving 11 bases between the germline ends.

The chain links TRBV27 to TRBJ1-1, with D uncertain. Germline assignment: CDR1 MNHEY and CDR2 SMNVEV (reference sequence). The CDR3 has 13 amino acids. Trimming left V 2 bases short and J 1 base short, with 5 bases between. CDR3 nucleotides: TGTGCCAGCAGTTTAAGGAGGAACACTGAAGCTTTCTTT. This encodes CASSLRRNTEAFF.